The clone carrying this T cell receptor (beta chain) has only a few counts. Antigen unknown. Library preparation tagged each individual cDNA molecule with a unique molecular identifier. As handled by the study authors: Between 23,224 and 690,600 TCRs appeared in each sample, and the median stood at 95,638. TCRdb redid the calling of the RACE reads with MiXCR, one entry per CDR3 protein. TCRdb's processing, not the authors', yielded these V and J calls. The table shows 130,000 or so distinct CDR3 sequences, with roughly 9% occurring only once. This record belongs to a study of human T cells and chemical hapten exposure. Study context: Variability of per-sample TCR yields stemmed mainly from small differences in pooled library volume. Notes on the study in general: The number of TCRs above 1 in 1000 frequency did not change after DPC sensitization.

The V and J ends lost 4 bases and 0 bases respectively, with 10 bases between them. CDR3 size: 15 residues. CDR1 is SGHRS, CDR2 YFSETQ, per germline. The time point denotes: healthy volunteer bleed at 2 weeks. Unfractionated whole blood yielded total RNA. This receptor was taken from a male donor in good health. Some clones in this sample may be carry-over from other donors' samples. What was sequenced was whole blood. The chain has TRBV5-1 and TRBJ2-2; no clear D gene. DNA of the CDR3: TGCGCCAGCAGCACGAGTCTGTCGAACACCGGGGAGCTGTTTTTT. This encodes CASSTSLSNTGELFF.